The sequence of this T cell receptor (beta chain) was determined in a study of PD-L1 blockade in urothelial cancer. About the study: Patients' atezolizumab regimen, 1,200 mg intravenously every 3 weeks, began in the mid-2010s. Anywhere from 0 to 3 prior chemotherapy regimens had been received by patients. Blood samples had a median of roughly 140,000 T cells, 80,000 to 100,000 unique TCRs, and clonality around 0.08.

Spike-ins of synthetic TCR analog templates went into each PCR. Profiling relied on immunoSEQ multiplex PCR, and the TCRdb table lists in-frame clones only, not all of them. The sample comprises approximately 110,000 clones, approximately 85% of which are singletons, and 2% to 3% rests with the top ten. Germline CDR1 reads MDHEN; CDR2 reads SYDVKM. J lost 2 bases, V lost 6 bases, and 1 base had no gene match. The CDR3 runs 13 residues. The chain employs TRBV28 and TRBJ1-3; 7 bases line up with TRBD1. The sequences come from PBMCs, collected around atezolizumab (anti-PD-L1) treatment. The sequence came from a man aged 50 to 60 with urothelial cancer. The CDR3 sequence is CASRTGTGNTIYF. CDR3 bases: TGTGCCAGCAGGACAGGGACTGGAAACACCATATATTTT.